The 26 T cell receptor beta chains in this list originate from one sample, sequenced in a study of T cell repertoires in cytomegalovirus infection (dated by TCRdb to between 2019 and 2020). The sample's treatment or condition label, decoded: in vitro stimulation with specific CMV peptide epitopes to enrich CMV-specific T cells. TCRdb shows the sequencer as Illumina HiSeq 1500. The public reads were reanalyzed by TCRdb: fastp trimming at Q25, MiXCR alignment, in-frame beta chains only. Identical CDR3 proteins give one entry, which carries the most common genes and DNA. The sample profile shows fewer than 850,000 distinct CDR3 sequences; just under 30% of them were found once. The top ten hold around 13% of the sample. For these receptors, no antigen is known. Here the sequenced sample was cultured CD8+ T cells from PBMCs, taken from culture after CMV antigen stimulation. The source is a human donor in good health (CMV status not recorded). Some clones in this sample may be carry-over from other donors' samples.

The table lists this clonotype with a few counts. The CDR3 region is CASSQFPAIELSYNEQFF. The CDR3, as DNA: TGTGCCAGCAGCCAATTCCCCGCTATCGAGCTTTCCTACAATGAGCAGTTCTTC. The rearrangement joins TRBV6-1 to TRBJ2-1, with D uncertain. The V end lost 6 bases, the J end lost 1 base, and 22 bases lay between the germline ends. The CDR3 contains 18 residues. CDR1 and CDR2 (germline): MNHNS, SASEGT.

V gene TRBV19 combines with J gene TRBJ1-2; no clear D. The germline gives CDR1 LNHDA, CDR2 SQIVND (reference sequence). CDR3 length: 11 amino acids. Trimming took off 2 bases at V and 8 bases at J, with 6 bases between the two ends. The CDR3 DNA follows: TGTGCCAGTAGTATAAGTGAAGGCTACACCTTC. It codes for CASSISEGYTF.

The sample holds one count of this clonotype. This chain connects TRBV25-1 to TRBJ2-3, with 12 bases aligning to TRBD1. Germline CDR1 MGHDK, CDR2 SYGVNS. V shed 0 bases, J shed 5 bases, and the junction held 9 bases outside the gene matches. The CDR3 covers 18 residues. The DNA for the CDR3 is TGTGCCAGCAGTGAATATATTAAGGGGACAGGGGGCCGAGATACGCAGTATTTT. Translating gives CASSEYIKGTGGRDTQYF.

The chain is built from TRBV9 and TRBJ2-1; 9 nucleotides match TRBD1. CDR3 length equals 19 residues. From germline, CDR1 is SGDLS and CDR2 YYNGEE. Losses at the gene ends were 0 bases for V and 6 bases for J; bases not matched to a gene: 16. CDR3 sequence (DNA): TGTGCCAGCAGCGTAGTCAACGAGGAATCCGGGACAGGGAGCAATGAGCAGTTCTTC. Protein product: CASSVVNEESGTGSNEQFF.

This rearrangement joins TRBV5-3 to TRBJ2-5; 8 positions agree with TRBD2. TRBV5-3 is filed as an ORF, its function uncertain. The length of the CDR3 is 16 residues. With 8 bases clipped from V and 2 bases from J, the junction kept 14 bases outside the gene matches. CDR3 bases: TGTGCCAGCAGCGCTACGGGGGGGAATACACAAGAGACCCAGTACTTC. Translated: CASSATGGNTQETQYF.

The chain's CDR3 is CATSDFGIEQYF. CDR3 DNA sequence: TGTGCCACCAGTGATTTCGGAATCGAGCAGTACTTC. This rearrangement joins TRBV24-1 to TRBJ2-7; D is ambiguous. The germline CDR1 and CDR2 sequences are KGHDR and SFDVKD. Trimming removed 1 base at V and 6 bases at J, with 6 bases between. The CDR3 consists of 12 residues.

Comment on this clonotype: The junction departs from germline at one end; a sequencing error may be responsible. The J gene is TRBJ2-1, the V gene TRBV13, with 7 bases matching TRBD2. The CDR3 contains 11 residues. Germline CDR1 reads PRHDT; CDR2 reads FYEKMQ (reference sequence). CDR3 sequence reads: CASSSTSQQFF. In DNA form, the CDR3 reads TGCGCCAGCAGCTCGACTAGCCAGCAGTTCTTC. The full variable domain, its missing parts supplied by reference TRBV13 and TRBJ2-1, is AAGVIQSPRHLIKEKRETATLKCYPIPRHDTVYWYQQGPGQDPQFLISFYEKMQSDKGSIPDRFSAQQFSDYHSELNMSSLELGDSALYFCASSSTSQQFFGPGTRLTVL.

In the case of this clonotype: One end of the junction is discordant with germline, which a read error may explain. The V gene is TRBV15, the J gene TRBJ1-6, with D perhaps matching TRBD1 (5 bases). Germline V gene sequence: CDR1 LNHNV, CDR2 YYDKDF (reference sequence). The CDR3 has 17 amino acids. CDR3 bases: TGCGCCACCAGCAAAGCAGGGAGTAGCTCCTATAATTCACCCCTCCACTTT. This sequence encodes CATSKAGSSSYNSPLHF.

The V call is TRBV20-1, the J call TRBJ2-1; 7 nucleotides match TRBD2. This CDR3 spans 16 amino acids. V was pared by 0 bases and J by 4 bases, with 9 bases of the junction left unmatched. Germline CDR1 DFQATT, CDR2 SNEGSKA (reference sequence). CDR3 bases: TGCAGTGCTAGAGATCTTCTCGCTAGCGGTTACAATGAGCAGTTCTTC. This codes for CSARDLLASGYNEQFF.

This chain joins TRBV7-6 and TRBJ2-4, with D possibly being TRBD2 (7 bases). The V end lost 3 bases, the J end lost 4 bases, and 13 bases lay between the germline ends. The germline CDR1 and CDR2 sequences are SGHVS and FNYEAQ. The CDR3 contains 15 residues. This CDR3 is CASSLSGGDKNIQYF. The CDR3 DNA reads as TGTGCCAGCAGCTTGTCGGGGGGCGATAAAAACATTCAGTACTTC.

This clonotype was detected many times. V usage is TRBV7-8 and J usage is TRBJ2-7, with 7 bases lining up with TRBD2. With 4 bases clipped from V and 2 bases from J, the junction kept 5 bases outside the gene matches. Germline CDR1 and CDR2: SGHVS and FQNEAQ. The CDR3 is 14 amino acids. CDR3 sequence reads: CASSSGLSPYEQYV. As DNA, the CDR3 is TGTGCCAGCAGCTCGGGACTAAGTCCCTACGAGCAGTACGTC.

Of note for this clonotype: A clone one base away is much larger, so this may be a read error. V gene TRBV7-6 combines with J gene TRBJ2-7, with 12 bases identical to TRBD1. Germline V gene lookup returns CDR1 SGHVS and CDR2 FNYEAQ. The length of the CDR3 is 16 residues. The CDR3 coding sequence is TGTGCCGGCAGCCTGGGACAGGGGGCGAACTTTTGCGAGCAGTACGTC. As protein: CAGSLGQGANFCEQYV.

V gene TRBV24-1 combines with J gene TRBJ2-5; D uncertain. The V end was cut by 4 bases, the J end by 0 bases, with 11 bases between. Germline V gene sequence: CDR1 KGHDR, CDR2 SFDVKD. The CDR3 extends over 15 amino acids. CDR3 sequence (DNA): TGTGCCACCAGTGACAGGACCGATAACCAAGAGACCCAGTACTTC. Encoded protein: CATSDRTDNQETQYF.

V and J are TRBV19 and TRBJ1-1, with D possibly matching TRBD1 (6 bases). V shed 4 bases and J shed 0 bases, with 12 bases lying between them. The germline V gene encodes CDR1 LNHDA and CDR2 SQIVND (reference sequence). The CDR3 runs to 15 residues. The CDR3 loop reads CASSNSGEMNTEAFF. CDR3 nucleotides: TGTGCCAGTAGTAACTCAGGGGAGATGAACACTGAAGCTTTCTTT. Drawing the rest from reference TRBV19 and TRBJ1-1, the complete variable domain is DGGITQSPKYLFRKEGQNVTLSCEQNLNHDAMYWYRQDPGQGLRLIYYSQIVNDFQKGDIAEGYSVSREKKESFPLTVTSAQKNPTAFYLCASSNSGEMNTEAFFGQGTRLTVV.

This clonotype was detected only a few times. The chain employs TRBV6-2 or TRBV6-3 and TRBJ2-7; tentatively, D is TRBD1 (6 bases). Germline V gene sequence: CDR1 MNHEY, CDR2 SVGEGT. With 6 bases removed from V and 4 bases from J, the gap between germline ends came to 19 bases. The CDR3 length is 15 residues. The CDR3 coding sequence is TGTGCCAGCAGACCGACAGGTCGACCCACATACGAGCAGTACGTC. This gives the protein CASRPTGRPTYEQYV.

This clonotype has a handful of counts. This chain uses TRBV19 with TRBJ1-2; D is ambiguous. Per germline, CDR1 LNHDA and CDR2 SQIVND (reference sequence). The V end lost 1 base, the J end lost 0 bases, and 9 bases lay between the germline ends. The CDR3 sequence is 15 residues long. The CDR3 nucleotides are TGTGCCAGTAGTATAGGGTACATAGCTAACTATGGCTACACCTTC. It is translated as CASSIGYIANYGYTF. Drawing the rest from reference TRBV19 and TRBJ1-2, the complete variable domain is DGGITQSPKYLFRKEGQNVTLSCEQNLNHDAMYWYRQDPGQGLRLIYYSQIVNDFQKGDIAEGYSVSREKKESFPLTVTSAQKNPTAFYLCASSIGYIANYGYTFGSGTRLTVV.

Regarding this clonotype: A much larger clone lies a single base off, so this may be a read error. The rearrangement joins TRBV10-3 to TRBJ2-5; D perhaps matches TRBD2 (5 bases). CDR1 ENHRY and CDR2 SYGVKD come from the germline V gene. This CDR3 is 11 amino acids long. The CDR3 is CVISEGETQYF. For the CDR3, the DNA is TGTGTCATCAGTGAGGGTGAGACCCAGTACTTC.

A note on this clonotype: The junction and the germline gene differ at one end; a read error may be behind it. The rearrangement links TRBV12-3 or TRBV12-4 to TRBJ2-1, with D possibly being TRBD1 or TRBD2 (6 bases each). This CDR3 is 14 amino acids long. CDR3: CASTLRGPVDEQFF. The DNA for the CDR3 is TGTGCCAGCACTTTACGGGGGCCCGTGGATGAGCAGTTCTTC.

This clonotype was seen a few times. This rearrangement joins TRBV4-1 to TRBJ1-2; D perhaps matches TRBD1 (5 bases). The CDR3 is made up of 15 amino acids. Germline V gene sequence: CDR1 MGHRA, CDR2 YSYEKL. The V and J ends lost 3 bases and 4 bases respectively, with 15 bases between them. As DNA, the CDR3 is TGCGCCAGCAGCCACTACGGGAACAGGACCTATGGCTACACCTTC. It specifies CASSHYGNRTYGYTF.

The chain is built from TRBV28 and TRBJ1-5; TRBD1 agrees at 7 bases. CDR3 length equals 14 residues. V was pared by 5 bases and J by 6 bases, with 7 bases of the junction left unmatched. Germline lookup yields CDR1 MDHEN and CDR2 SYDVKM. CDR3 DNA: TGTGCCAGCAGTATTCACAGGGGAAGTCAGCCCCAGCATTTT. Encoded protein: CASSIHRGSQPQHF.

V gene TRBV29-1 combines with J gene TRBJ2-1, with a tentative D call TRBD2 (6 bases). The length of the CDR3 is 15 residues. V lost 4 bases, J lost 0 bases, and 13 bases lay in between. Germline V CDR1 and CDR2: SQVTM, ANQGSEA. This CDR3 is CSVVGDSRSYNEQFF. CDR3 DNA sequence: TGCAGCGTTGTAGGGGACTCCCGCTCCTACAATGAGCAGTTCTTC.

This clonotype was detected only once. This chain joins TRBV5-6 and TRBJ2-1, with 9 bases matching TRBD1. Trimming at V came to 2 bases and at J to 14 bases, leaving 5 bases not matched to a gene. The CDR3 covers 12 residues. CDR1 is SGHDT and CDR2 is YYEEEE in the germline V gene. DNA for the CDR3: TGTGCCAGCAGCTTTGAAGGGACAGGGAAGTTCTTC. The encoded protein is CASSFEGTGKFF. Drawing the rest from reference TRBV5-6 and TRBJ2-1, the complete variable domain is DAGVTQSPTHLIKTRGQQVTLRCSPKSGHDTVSWYQQALGQGPQFIFQYYEEEERQRGNFPDRFSGHQFPNYSSELNVNALLLGDSALYLCASSFEGTGKFFGPGTRLTVL.

The chain uses TRBV7-9 and TRBJ2-1; no clear D. Germline CDR1 and CDR2: SEHNR and FQNEAQ (reference sequence). V dropped 2 bases and J dropped 1 base, with 9 bases sitting between them. The CDR3 spans 15 residues. In DNA, the CDR3 is TGTGCCAGCAGCTTAAACTCTCCTTCCTACAATGAGCAGTTCTTC. Translation: CASSLNSPSYNEQFF.

This clonotype was observed a handful of times. The chain employs TRBV10-3 and TRBJ2-7, with D tentatively TRBD1 (5 bases). The ends were cut back, 0 bases at V and 2 bases at J, with 23 bases in the middle. Looked up from germline, CDR1 is ENHRY and CDR2 is SYGVKD. This CDR3 has 19 residues. The CDR3 DNA reads TGTGCCATCAGTGAGTCGAAGGCAGGGTTCGAGGTTGGAGCCTACGAGCAGTACTTC. Translation gives CAISESKAGFEVGAYEQYF.

Concerning this clonotype: A junction boundary mismatches the germline segment, possibly from a read error. The chain carries TRBV7-9 and TRBJ1-1; D is unresolved. The CDR3 is made up of 14 amino acids. Per the germline V gene, CDR1 is SEHNR and CDR2 is FQNEAQ (reference sequence). The CDR3 sequence: CAGSLSIRPTEAFF. The DNA for the CDR3 is TGTGCCGGCAGCCTTAGTATAAGGCCCACTGAAGCTTTCTTT.

This clonotype was counted at least ten times. The genes are TRBV7-8 and TRBJ1-4, with unresolved D. The CDR3 extends over 14 amino acids. V lost 3 bases to trimming and J lost 2 bases, with 7 bases between them. Germline CDR1 SGHVS, CDR2 FQNEAQ. CDR3: CASSFKRTNEKLFF. The CDR3 DNA sequence: TGTGCCAGCAGCTTCAAAAGGACTAATGAAAAACTGTTTTTT.